This paragraph reports one TCR beta chain. What it recognizes is unknown. The sample is drawn from a study of T cell responses to AZD1222 COVID-19 vaccine. Study conclusions and caveats: Repertoire sampling happened only post peak T cell response. An increase in Spike-specific TCR breadth and depth was observed after two AZD1222 doses. Spike-wide vaccine-associated CD4 TCRs dominated at 160-218 and 743-854. Targets within unmutated variant regions were reportedly found for nearly half of spike-specific TCRs.

Clones were sequenced by immunoSEQ multiplex PCR, and TCRdb holds only the in-frame ones, with some missing. The sample shows 140,000 to 150,000 clones, about 91% of them seen only once. The TCR comes from an adult in good health. The sequenced sample was peripheral blood, obtained on day 0 of AZD1222 vaccination.

CDR3: CASSLEKVGAFF. The CDR3 bases are TGTGCCAGCAGCTTGGAGAAAGTTGGAGCTTTCTTT. V is TRBV7-9 and J is TRBJ1-1; no clear D gene. The ends were cut back, 3 bases at V and 10 bases at J, with 12 bases in the middle. Per germline, CDR1 SEHNR and CDR2 FQNEAQ (reference sequence). CDR3 size: 12 residues.